A selection of T cell receptor beta chains follows, all from one sample in a study of T cell responses to AZD1222 COVID-19 vaccine. Method: immunoSEQ multiplex PCR; TCRdb's copy keeps in-frame clones and lacks some. This sample has 100,000 to 150,000 clones; 90% occur once, and the top ten carry 6.9%. This specimen consisted of peripheral blood, obtained on day 0 of AZD1222 vaccination. Source of these receptors: an adult in good health. The CDR3 runs from the conserved cysteine through the conserved F or W. A D gene is named only where the DNA matches it firmly. Rows may omit the clone size; those that give it use once, few, many or a size class.

len,v_gene,abundance,j_gene,d_gene,CDR3nt,CDR3aa
14,TRBV5-8,once,TRBJ2-5,.,TGTGCCAGCATCCTTGACAGGCCCCAAGAGACCCAGTACTTC,CASILDRPQETQYF
12,TRBV7-2,few,TRBJ2-1,.,TGTGCCAGCAGTTTTAGCGGCGATGAGCAGTTCTTC,CASSFSGDEQFF
19,TRBV19,.,TRBJ2-1,.,TGTGCCAGTAGTAGCGGACCAGGGGGGGCCTTTTCCTCCTACAATGAGCAGTTCTTC,CASSSGPGGAFSSYNEQFF
16,TRBV7-2,.,TRBJ2-1,TRBD2,TGTGCCAGCAGCTTATCCTTCTCTAGCGGGGGCAATGAGCAGTTCTTC,CASSLSFSSGGNEQFF
15,TRBV19,.,TRBJ1-2,TRBD1,TGTGCCAGTAGTCTGACAGGGGGAGCTAACTATGGCTACACCTTC,CASSLTGGANYGYTF
14,TRBV20-1,.,TRBJ1-6,.,TGCAGTGCTAGTCTATCCGGGGACAATTCACCCCTCCACTTT,CSASLSGDNSPLHF
14,TRBV6-2/TRBV6-3,.,TRBJ2-2,TRBD1,TGTGCCAGCAGTCTGACAGGGCGATCCGGGGAGCTGTTTTTT,CASSLTGRSGELFF
16,TRBV5-6,.,TRBJ2-5,TRBD1,TGTGCCAGCAGCTTGGAGGGGGACAGGGAGCAAGAGACCCAGTACTTC,CASSLEGDREQETQYF
13,TRBV29-1,.,TRBJ1-2,TRBD1,TGCAGCGTCCCTACTGGAACAGGGGGTGGCTACACCTTC,CSVPTGTGGGYTF
15,TRBV6-5,.,TRBJ1-1,.,TGTGCCAGCAGTTACTCGTGGCAGGGAAACACTGAAGCTTTCTTT,CASSYSWQGNTEAFF
14,TRBV18,few,TRBJ1-5,.,TGTGCCAGCTCACCTGCAGGGGTCAATCAGCCCCAGCATTTT,CASSPAGVNQPQHF
14,TRBV5-6,.,TRBJ2-7,TRBD1,TGTGCCAGCAGCTCTATCGCGACAGGGGCCGAGCAGTACTTC,CASSSIATGAEQYF
14,TRBV19,.,TRBJ2-7,.,TGTGCCAGTAGTAAGCAGGGGACCTCCTACGAGCAGTACTTC,CASSKQGTSYEQYF
12,TRBV6-5,.,TRBJ2-7,.,TGTGCCAGCAGCTTTCGCCAGGGCGAGCAGTACTTC,CASSFRQGEQYF
14,TRBV6-6,.,TRBJ2-5,TRBD1,TGTGCCAGCAGCCCGGTGACAGGGGTTGAGACCCAGTACTTC,CASSPVTGVETQYF
16,TRBV7-3,.,TRBJ1-1,TRBD1,TGTGCCAGCAGCCCCCACCAGACAGGGGGATCGGTTGAAGCTTTCTTT,CASSPHQTGGSVEAFF
13,TRBV30,once,TRBJ1-5,.,TGTGCCTGGAGCGGGGGTGGGGTTCAGCCCCAGCATTTT,CAWSGGGVQPQHF
13,TRBV24-1,.,TRBJ1-2,.,TGTGCCACCAGTGATTTAGGTGGAAGCGGCTACACCTTC,CATSDLGGSGYTF
15,TRBV4-1,.,TRBJ2-7,.,TGCGCCAGCAGCCAAGTTACCGGGAGCTCCTACGAGCAGTACTTC,CASSQVTGSSYEQYF
16,TRBV6-5,.,TRBJ2-7,TRBD1,TGTGCCAGCAGTTACCGCCCAGGGGGAGCGGCGTACGAGCAGTACTTC,CASSYRPGGAAYEQYF
13,TRBV6-5,.,TRBJ2-5,.,TGTGCCAGCAGTTTGGGTGAGTCGGCGACCCAGTACTTC,CASSLGESATQYF
14,TRBV11-2,.,TRBJ2-7,.,TGTGCCAGCAGCTTTCTGACACAAACCTACGAGCAGTACTTC,CASSFLTQTYEQYF
14,TRBV7-7,once,TRBJ2-7,TRBD1,TGTGCTAGCAGCCTAGGAGGACAGGGCTACGAGCAGTACTTC,CASSLGGQGYEQYF
14,TRBV11-2,once,TRBJ2-7,.,TGTGCCAGCAGCTTAGGAGGCCTCCCCTACGAGCAGTACTTC,CASSLGGLPYEQYF
17,TRBV24-1,.,TRBJ2-2,TRBD2,TGTGCCACCACCTCGGGACTAGCGGGGGCCAGCACCGGGGAGCTGTTTTTT,CATTSGLAGASTGELFF
14,TRBV6-2/TRBV6-3,.,TRBJ1-3,.,TGTGCCAGCAGTTTGGGGTCCGGCGGAAACACCATATATTTT,CASSLGSGGNTIYF
13,TRBV25-1,.,TRBJ1-2,.,TGTGCCAGCAGTGTACAGCACGGCGATGGCTACACCTTC,CASSVQHGDGYTF
14,TRBV24-1,once,TRBJ1-5,TRBD1,TGTGCCACCGGACAGGGCTGGGACAATCAGCCCCAGCATTTT,CATGQGWDNQPQHF
16,TRBV7-2,.,TRBJ1-3,.,TGTGCCAGCAGCTTAGAAGGGGTCCTCTCTGGAAACACCATATATTTT,CASSLEGVLSGNTIYF
16,TRBV24-1,once,TRBJ2-7,TRBD2,TGTGCCACCAGTGACCCCAGCGGGGGGCGCCCCTACGAGCAGTACTTC,CATSDPSGGRPYEQYF
17,TRBV7-2,.,TRBJ1-6,.,TGTGCCAGCAGCCAACGTCCTCAGGGTTCAGCTGGCCGGTCCCTCCACTTT,CASSQRPQGSAGRSLHF
16,TRBV24-1,once,TRBJ2-2,TRBD2,TGTGCCACCAGTGATTTGGGACTAGCGGACACCGGGGAGCTGTTTTTT,CATSDLGLADTGELFF
16,TRBV4-3,.,TRBJ2-7,.,TGCGCCAGCAGCCAAGACGTGGACAGCTCGTTCTACGAGCAGTACTTC,CASSQDVDSSFYEQYF
15,TRBV7-9,few,TRBJ2-7,TRBD1,TGTGCCAGCAGCGCGCGACAGGGTAATACGAGGGAGCAGTACTTC,CASSARQGNTREQYF
14,TRBV30,.,TRBJ2-7,TRBD1,TGTGCCTGGAGTGTAGCGGGACAGGGATACGAGCAGTACTTC,CAWSVAGQGYEQYF
13,TRBV19,.,TRBJ2-3,.,TGTGCCAGTAGTCTCGACAGATCGGATACGCAGTATTTT,CASSLDRSDTQYF
15,TRBV7-9,.,TRBJ2-6,.,TGTGCCAGCAGCTTAGGTGGGCCCGGGGCCAACGTCCTGACTTTC,CASSLGGPGANVLTF
13,TRBV6-1,.,TRBJ1-1,TRBD1,TGTGCCAGCAGTGACAGGGGGCCGGCTGAAGCTTTCTTT,CASSDRGPAEAFF